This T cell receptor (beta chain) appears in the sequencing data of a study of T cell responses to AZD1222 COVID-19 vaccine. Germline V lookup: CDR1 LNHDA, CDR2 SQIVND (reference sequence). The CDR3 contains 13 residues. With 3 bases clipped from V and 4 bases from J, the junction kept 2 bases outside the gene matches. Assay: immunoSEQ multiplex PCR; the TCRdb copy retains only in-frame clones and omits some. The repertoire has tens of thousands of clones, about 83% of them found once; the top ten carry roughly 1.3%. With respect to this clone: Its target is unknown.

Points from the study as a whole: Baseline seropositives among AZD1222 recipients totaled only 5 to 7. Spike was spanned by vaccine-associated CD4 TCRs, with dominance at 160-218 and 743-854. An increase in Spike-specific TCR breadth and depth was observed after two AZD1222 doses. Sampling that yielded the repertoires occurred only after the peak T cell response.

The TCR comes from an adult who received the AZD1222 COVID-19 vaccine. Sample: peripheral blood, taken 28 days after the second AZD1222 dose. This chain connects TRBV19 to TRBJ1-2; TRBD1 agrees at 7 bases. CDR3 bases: TGTGCCAGTAGTATTCGGGACAGCTATGGCTACACCTTC. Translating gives CASSIRDSYGYTF.